This T cell receptor (beta chain) appears in the sequencing data of a study of T cell clonality in common variable immunodeficiency. Produced via immunoSEQ multiplex PCR; TCRdb's table is partial and in-frame only. The data list about 35,000 clones, none observed once; approximately 2.6% falls to the top ten. This clone was detected many times. The sequenced fragment ends 3 residues before the CDR3 boundary, so the rest is inferred from the germline J gene. CDR3 length: 15 amino acids. From germline, CDR1 is LNHDA and CDR2 SQIVND (reference sequence). V was pared by 6 bases and J by 6 bases, with 11 bases of the junction left unmatched.

This rearrangement joins TRBV19 to TRBJ2-3; 8 nucleotides agree with TRBD2. This clonotype originated in a person aged 18-70 years in good health. Sequenced input: peripheral blood mononuclear cells. CDR3 DNA, as far as it was read: TGTGCCAGTAGCCTTACTCACCGGGGGGGTGATACG. This sequence encodes CASSLTHRGGDT. The complete CDR3 protein is CASSLTHRGGDTQYF.